This T cell receptor (beta chain) originates from a study of shared clonotypes between healthy human individuals. General study points: Only blood samples were collected, and tissue repertoires likely differ.

This CDR3 has 12 amino acids. V lost 2 bases to trimming and J lost 5 bases, with 3 bases between them. CDR1 and CDR2 (germline): MNHEY, SVGAGI. Healthy HIV-negative adults without recent acute infections or vaccinations served as donors. The split of CD4+ cells yielded CD45RA+ naive and CD45RA-negative memory subsets. The assay ran at deep level. Assay used: immunoSEQ multiplex PCR; TCRdb lists only in-frame clones, some missing. The data hold about 1.5 million clones, with around 98% observed a single time. This clone was counted a single time. Its antigen is unidentified. The sample has other DNA sequences that encode this CDR3 too.

The sample taken for sequencing was naive CD4+ T cells sorted from blood. Subset described: CD45RA+ positively selected. This TCR was sampled from a young man in good health. The chain couples TRBV6-5 to TRBJ2-2, with D unclear. CDR3 sequence (DNA): TGTGCCAGCAGTTACAGGACCGGGGAGCTGTTTTTT. This sequence encodes CASSYRTGELFF.